This T cell receptor beta chain was recovered during a study of T cells in Graves' hyperthyroidism and ophthalmopathy. Subjects with ophthalmopathy showed a Clinical Activity Score no lower than 3, a NOSPECS grade no lower than 4, and a duration shorter than 3 months. Amplification yielded TCR beta CDR3 regions, with RNA transcripts as the source. During a first-round RT-PCR of the TCR CDR3, the HTBI primer set was used. TCRdb ran MiXCR on the multiplex PCR reads and lists one entry per CDR3 protein. The data hold some 370,000 distinct CDR3 sequences, with 11% to 15% observed a single time. The receptor comes from a man aged 45 to 65 with Graves' ophthalmopathy. The sequencing input was blood.

CDR3 coding DNA: TGTGCCAGCAGTCCTAGGACAAGGCAAGATACGCAGTATTTT. Translating gives CASSPRTRQDTQYF. The gene calls are TRBV27 and TRBJ2-3; tentative D call: TRBD1 (5 bases). This CDR3 has 14 residues. The V end lost 5 bases, the J end lost 5 bases, and 14 bases lay between the germline ends. The germline V gene has CDR1 MNHEY and CDR2 SMNVEV (reference sequence).